This TCR beta chain came from a study of early T cells in non-severe SARS-CoV-2 infection. For the study at large: It was bulk RNA from unsorted whole blood that was sequenced, and the chains were unpaired. Study-wide findings and caveats: Matching results from VDJdb favored anti-spike CD8 responses, leaving private and CD4 specificities undetected.

CDR3 length: 14 amino acids. Per the germline V gene, CDR1 is SGHRS and CDR2 is YFSETQ. Regarding this clonotype: The target antigen is unknown. At one end the junction does not follow the germline gene, possibly because of a read error.

Separate cDNA molecules each had unique molecular identifiers attached to them. TCRdb reprocessed the 5' RACE reads with MiXCR, giving one entry per CDR3 protein. The data show around 26,000 distinct CDR3 sequences, less than 4.5% seen once. This receptor was identified in an adult who was a healthcare worker with PCR-confirmed SARS-CoV-2 infection or an uninfected control (not recorded which). Sequencing was performed on whole blood. This rearrangement joins TRBV5-1 to TRBJ2-3; D is possibly TRBD1 (6 bases). The CDR3 reads CVSTTGPGTDTQYF. The CDR3 DNA reads as TGCGTCAGCACTACAGGGCCAGGCACAGATACGCAGTATTTT.